This T cell receptor (beta chain) was retrieved from a study of T-cell memory formation after mild COVID-19. The CDR3 runs 18 residues. V lost 7 bases, J lost 1 base, and 12 bases stayed unmatched. Germline-derived CDR1 and CDR2 are KGHDR and SFDVKD. 5'RACE with constant-segment primers built TCRalpha and TCRbeta cDNA libraries with UMIs. TCRdb reanalysed the 5' RACE reads using MiXCR and keeps one entry per CDR3 protein. The sample carries hundreds of thousands of distinct CDR3 sequences, about 18% recorded once. The chain is built from TRBV24-1 and TRBJ2-3; the match to TRBD2 covers 11 bases. The source is an adult woman who had mild COVID-19 (a few samples of this study predate the infection). Cell type and time point are not known. Sequencing was performed on PBMCs or a T cell subset sorted from them (not recorded which). For the CDR3, the DNA is TGTGCCACCAGCAATAGCGGGAGGGCCCGGGCGGGCACAGATACGCAGTATTTT. Translating it yields CATSNSGRARAGTDTQYF.